The entry that follows covers one T cell receptor (beta chain) sequence. This sample includes further DNA sequences coding for the same CDR3. In the original processing: Amplifying reference gene primers gave estimates of nucleated cell counts. TCRdb keeps only in-frame clones here, not all; method: immunoSEQ multiplex PCR. D and trimming were read from the DNA, whereas the V and J calls and clone size are those reported in that table. The sample has approximately 470,000 clones; 70% to 90% are singletons. V lost 3 bases to trimming and J lost 1 base, with 6 bases between them. The CDR3 runs 13 residues. Germline CDR1 reads SGHNT; CDR2 reads YYREEE (reference sequence). This entry is derived from a study of blood T cell repertoires in COVID-19. Study details: Whether acute or convalescent, the COVID-19 samples came from the United States, Italy and Spain. T cells, B-cell-depleted T cells, or PBMCs provided the cDNA or gDNA that served as material.

The chain has TRBV5-4 and TRBJ2-3; unclear D gene. Specimen: peripheral blood. The receptor was derived from a human donor in a cohort sampled during active COVID-19. Written as DNA, the CDR3 is TGTGCCAGCAGCTCCTCCGGCACAGATACGCAGTATTTT. It yields the protein CASSSSGTDTQYF. Looking up the rest from reference TRBV5-4 and TRBJ2-3 gives the full variable domain: ETGVTQSPTHLIKTRGQQVTLRCSSQSGHNTVSWYQQALGQGPQFIFQYYREEENGRGNFPPRFSGLQFPNYSSELNVNALELDDSALYLCASSSSGTDTQYFGPGTRLTVL.